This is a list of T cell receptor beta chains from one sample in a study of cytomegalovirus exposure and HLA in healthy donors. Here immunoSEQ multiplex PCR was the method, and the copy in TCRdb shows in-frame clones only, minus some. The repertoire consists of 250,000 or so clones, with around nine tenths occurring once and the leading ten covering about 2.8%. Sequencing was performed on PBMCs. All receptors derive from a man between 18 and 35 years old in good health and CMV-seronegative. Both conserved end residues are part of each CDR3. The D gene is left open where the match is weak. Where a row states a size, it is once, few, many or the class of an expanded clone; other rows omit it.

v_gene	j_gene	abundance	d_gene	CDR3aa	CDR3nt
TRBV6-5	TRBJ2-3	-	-	CASRQTDTQYF	TGTGCCAGCAGGCAGACAGATACGCAGTATTTT
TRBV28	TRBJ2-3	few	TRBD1	CASSMGQLVGDTQYF	TGTGCCAGCAGTATGGGACAGTTGGTCGGGGATACGCAGTATTTT
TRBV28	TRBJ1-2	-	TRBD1	CASSLSRTGPAGYTF	TGTGCCAGCAGTTTGTCCCGGACAGGCCCCGCAGGCTACACCTTC
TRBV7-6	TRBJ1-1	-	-	CASSLPGMNTEAFF	TGTGCCAGCAGCTTACCGGGTATGAACACTGAAGCTTTCTTT
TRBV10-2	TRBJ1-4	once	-	CASKTSTTNEKLFF	TGCGCCAGCAAGACTAGTACAACTAATGAAAAACTGTTTTTT
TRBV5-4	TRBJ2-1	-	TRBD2	CAEGLAGYNEQFF	TGTGCCGAGGGACTAGCGGGTTACAATGAGCAGTTCTTC
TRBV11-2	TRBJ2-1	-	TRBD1	CASSFRTGVGEQFF	TGTGCCAGCAGCTTCAGAACAGGGGTGGGTGAGCAGTTCTTC
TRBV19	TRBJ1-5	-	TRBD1	CASKGPGQGGYSNQPQHF	TGTGCCAGTAAAGGGCCGGGACAGGGGGGTTATAGCAATCAGCCCCAGCATTTT
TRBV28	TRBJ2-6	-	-	CASSPPGSSGANVLTF	TGTGCCAGCAGCCCCCCGGGGAGCTCTGGGGCCAACGTCCTGACTTTC
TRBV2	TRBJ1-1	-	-	CASSWDTTEAFF	TGTGCCAGCAGTTGGGACACGACTGAAGCTTTCTTT
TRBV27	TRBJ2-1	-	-	CARNLRAIQFF	TGTGCCAGGAATTTGAGGGCGATTCAGTTCTTC
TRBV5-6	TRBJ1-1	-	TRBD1	CASSLGQGDGMNTEAFF	TGTGCCAGCAGCTTGGGGCAGGGGGATGGGATGAACACTGAAGCTTTCTTT
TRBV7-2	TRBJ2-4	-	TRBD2	CASSLFGAGDIQYF	TGTGCCAGCAGCTTATTCGGGGCGGGGGACATTCAGTACTTC
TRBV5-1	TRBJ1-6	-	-	CASSLEFPRQYNSPLHF	TGCGCCAGCAGCTTGGAGTTTCCGAGACAGTATAATTCACCCCTCCACTTT
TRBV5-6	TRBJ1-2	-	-	CASSLAGDGYTF	TGTGCCAGCAGCTTGGCCGGGGATGGCTACACCTTC
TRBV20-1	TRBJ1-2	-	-	CSANRAGGYTF	TGCAGTGCTAATCGGGCGGGTGGCTACACCTTC
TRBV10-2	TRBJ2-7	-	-	CASSEQDYEQYF	TGCGCCAGCAGTGAGCAGGACTACGAGCAGTACTTC
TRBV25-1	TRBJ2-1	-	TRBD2	CASRKRESYNEQFF	TGTGCCAGCAGAAAGCGGGAGTCCTACAATGAGCAGTTCTTC
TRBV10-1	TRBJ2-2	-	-	CASRGTANTGELFF	TGCGCCAGCAGGGGGACTGCGAACACCGGGGAGCTGTTTTTT
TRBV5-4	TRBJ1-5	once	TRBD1	CASSFTPGAGGTPQHF	TGTGCCAGCAGCTTTACCCCAGGGGCAGGGGGTACGCCCCAGCATTTT
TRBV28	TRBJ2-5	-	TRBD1	CASSSGTEFRETQYF	TGTGCCAGCAGTTCCGGGACAGAGTTCCGAGAGACCCAGTACTTC
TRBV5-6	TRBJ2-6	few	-	CASSLDFRGANVLTF	TGTGCCAGCAGCTTGGATTTTCGTGGGGCCAACGTCCTGACTTTC
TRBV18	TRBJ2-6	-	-	CASSPMVARSGANVLTF	TGTGCCAGCTCACCAATGGTCGCGCGCTCTGGGGCCAACGTCCTGACTTTC
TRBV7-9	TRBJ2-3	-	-	CASSLLRGTDTQYF	TGTGCCAGCAGCTTACTCCGGGGGACAGATACGCAGTATTTT
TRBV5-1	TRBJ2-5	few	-	CASSPGTHEETQYF	TGCGCCAGCAGCCCCGGGACACACGAAGAGACCCAGTACTTC
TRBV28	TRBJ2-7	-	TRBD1	CASSLPSDRAMGNEQYF	TGTGCCAGCAGTTTGCCCTCGGACAGGGCAATGGGGAACGAGCAGTACTTC
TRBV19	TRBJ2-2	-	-	CASSMTRAGTGELFF	TGTGCCAGTAGTATGACCCGGGCGGGCACCGGGGAGCTGTTTTTT
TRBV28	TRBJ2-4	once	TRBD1	CASSLSAQGATKNIQYF	TGTGCCAGCAGTTTATCGGCTCAGGGGGCGACCAAAAACATTCAGTACTTC
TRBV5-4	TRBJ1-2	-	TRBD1	CASSLLDRRRYGYTF	TGTGCCAGCAGCTTATTGGACAGGAGGAGGTATGGCTACACCTTC
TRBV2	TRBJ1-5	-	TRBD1	CASGGQGSNQPQHF	TGTGCCAGCGGGGGACAGGGGAGCAATCAGCCCCAGCATTTT
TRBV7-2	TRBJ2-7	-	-	CASSLVSRGPSYEQYF	TGTGCCAGCAGCTTAGTTTCCAGGGGCCCCTCCTACGAGCAGTACTTC
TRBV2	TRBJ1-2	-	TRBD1	CASTLDRVGYTF	TGTGCCAGCACCCTAGACAGGGTTGGCTACACCTTC
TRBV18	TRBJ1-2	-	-	CASSPQPDSGYTF	TGTGCCAGCTCACCCCAGCCCGACAGTGGCTACACCTTC
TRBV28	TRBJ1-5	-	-	CASSFFGNQPQHF	TGTGCCAGCAGTTTTTTCGGGAATCAGCCCCAGCATTTT
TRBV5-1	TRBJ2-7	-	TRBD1	CASTDRGSAEQYF	TGCGCCAGCACGGACAGGGGTAGCGCCGAGCAGTACTTC
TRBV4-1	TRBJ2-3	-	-	CASSQDGRGTDTQYF	TGCGCCAGCAGCCAAGACGGGCGGGGCACAGATACGCAGTATTTT
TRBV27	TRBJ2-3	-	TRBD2	CASSTPGGLATDTQYF	TGTGCCAGCAGTACGCCGGGCGGACTAGCTACAGATACGCAGTATTTT
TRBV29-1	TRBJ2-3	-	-	CSVEDRVRVQADTQYF	TGCAGCGTTGAAGATCGTGTCAGGGTGCAGGCAGATACGCAGTATTTT
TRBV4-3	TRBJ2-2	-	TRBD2	CASSHRLAGESGELFF	TGCGCCAGCAGCCATAGGCTAGCGGGAGAATCGGGGGAGCTGTTTTTT
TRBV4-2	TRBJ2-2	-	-	CASSQVDLGGNTGELFF	TGTGCCAGCAGCCAAGTCGACTTGGGGGGAAACACCGGGGAGCTGTTTTTT
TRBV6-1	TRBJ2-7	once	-	CASSGAQSGYYEQYF	TGTGCCAGCAGTGGGGCCCAGAGCGGCTACTACGAGCAGTACTTC
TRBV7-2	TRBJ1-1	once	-	CASSSFPRAEAFF	TGTGCCAGCAGCTCGTTTCCACGGGCTGAAGCTTTCTTT
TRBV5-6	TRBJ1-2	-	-	CASSRSYGYTF	TGTGCCAGCAGCCGGTCTTATGGCTACACCTTC
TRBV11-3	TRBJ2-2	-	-	CASSLSFSGGTGELFF	TGTGCCAGCAGCTTATCGTTCAGTGGGGGGACCGGGGAGCTGTTTTTT
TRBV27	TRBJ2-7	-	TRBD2	CATSILADSYEQYF	TGTGCCACCTCGATCCTAGCGGACTCCTACGAGCAGTACTTC
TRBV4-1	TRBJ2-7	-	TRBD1	CASSRGGTGAYEQYF	TGCGCCAGCAGCCGAGGGGGGACAGGGGCTTACGAGCAGTACTTC
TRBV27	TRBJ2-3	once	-	CASSLPDTDTQYF	TGTGCCAGCAGTTTACCAGACACAGATACGCAGTATTTT
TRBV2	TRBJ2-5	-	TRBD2	CARQRGGSQETQYF	TGTGCCAGGCAGCGGGGAGGGAGCCAAGAGACCCAGTACTTC
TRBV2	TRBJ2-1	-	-	CASSGGRVDYYNEQFF	TGTGCCAGCAGTGGTGGTCGGGTTGACTACTACAATGAGCAGTTCTTC
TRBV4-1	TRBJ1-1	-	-	CASSQGGLNDLEAFF	TGCGCCAGCAGCCAAGGGGGCCTAAACGACCTAGAAGCTTTCTTT
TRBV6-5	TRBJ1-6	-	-	CASSGDSYNSPLHF	TGTGCCAGCTCAGGGGACTCCTATAATTCACCCCTCCACTTT
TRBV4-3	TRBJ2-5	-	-	CASSQDQGRTQYF	TGCGCCAGCAGCCAAGATCAGGGGAGGACCCAGTACTTC
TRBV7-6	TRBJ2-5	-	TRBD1	CASSSTPGGSETQYF	TGTGCCAGCAGCTCCACCCCAGGGGGCTCCGAGACCCAGTACTTC
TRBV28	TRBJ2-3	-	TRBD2	CASSLSLRLAGIDTQYF	TGTGCCAGCAGTTTGTCCCTTCGGCTAGCGGGAATAGATACGCAGTATTTT